The rows below give T cell receptor beta chains drawn from one sample of a study of T cell responses to AZD1222 COVID-19 vaccine. TCRdb's copy holds only in-frame clones and misses some; the assay was immunoSEQ multiplex PCR. This table has 120,000 or so clones, around 83% appearing once. The specimen comprised peripheral blood, sampled 28 days after the second AZD1222 dose. The source is an adult who received the AZD1222 COVID-19 vaccine. Both conserved end residues are part of each CDR3. Each record gives: V gene, CDR3 length, clone size, J gene, D gene, CDR3 DNA, CDR3 protein. The D gene is left open where the match is weak. Rows give clone size only sometimes, using once, few, many, or a class for an expanded clone.

v_gene: TRBV7-2
len: 16
abundance: .
j_gene: TRBJ2-3
d_gene: .
CDR3nt: TGTGCCAGCAGTCGATACCCGGCTAGGGGCACAGATACGCAGTATTTT
CDR3aa: CASSRYPARGTDTQYF

v_gene: TRBV7-2
len: 14
abundance: once
j_gene: TRBJ2-1
d_gene: .
CDR3nt: TGTGCCAGCAGCTGGGGGGTCACCTACAATGAGCAGTTCTTC
CDR3aa: CASSWGVTYNEQFF

v_gene: TRBV3-1/TRBV3-2
len: 17
abundance: .
j_gene: TRBJ1-5
d_gene: .
CDR3nt: TGTGCCAGCAGCCAAGACGGTGGGGGATGGAGCAATCAGCCCCAGCATTTT
CDR3aa: CASSQDGGGWSNQPQHF

v_gene: TRBV6-1
len: 18
abundance: .
j_gene: TRBJ2-5
d_gene: .
CDR3nt: TGTGCCAGCAGTGAATTGTTTGGGGTCAGACCGTACCAAGAGACCCAGTACTTC
CDR3aa: CASSELFGVRPYQETQYF

v_gene: TRBV7-2
len: 14
abundance: few
j_gene: TRBJ1-4
d_gene: .
CDR3nt: TGTGCCAGCAGCTTAGGGACAGCAAATGAAAAACTGTTTTTT
CDR3aa: CASSLGTANEKLFF

v_gene: TRBV4-2
len: 19
abundance: .
j_gene: TRBJ1-5
d_gene: TRBD1
CDR3nt: TGTGCCAGCAGCCAAGATCAGGGACAGGGTTTTAAGGGCAATCAGCCCCAGCATTTT
CDR3aa: CASSQDQGQGFKGNQPQHF

v_gene: TRBV18
len: 11
abundance: once
j_gene: TRBJ1-2
d_gene: TRBD1
CDR3nt: TGTGCCAGCTCACGCGGGACAGGGGAGACCTTC
CDR3aa: CASSRGTGETF

v_gene: TRBV27
len: 16
abundance: .
j_gene: TRBJ2-3
d_gene: TRBD2
CDR3nt: TGTGCCAGCAGTTCCCCGGGCGAGCGGGGAGCAGATACGCAGTATTTT
CDR3aa: CASSSPGERGADTQYF

v_gene: TRBV3-1/TRBV3-2
len: 16
abundance: .
j_gene: TRBJ2-1
d_gene: TRBD2
CDR3nt: TGTGCCAGCAGCCAATTTAGCGGGGGGGCCTTGAATGAGCAGTTCTTC
CDR3aa: CASSQFSGGALNEQFF

v_gene: TRBV7-8
len: 17
abundance: .
j_gene: TRBJ2-1
d_gene: TRBD1
CDR3nt: TGTGCCAGCAGCTCAACACAAAGACAGGGGGGATACAATGAGCAGTTCTTC
CDR3aa: CASSSTQRQGGYNEQFF

v_gene: TRBV20-1
len: 11
abundance: .
j_gene: TRBJ1-1
d_gene: .
CDR3nt: TGCAGTGCTTGGGGGAACACTGAAGCTTTCTTT
CDR3aa: CSAWGNTEAFF

v_gene: TRBV6-5
len: 15
abundance: once
j_gene: TRBJ2-7
d_gene: TRBD1
CDR3nt: TGTGCCAGCAGTTACTCGACAGGGGGACCCTACGAGCAGTACTTC
CDR3aa: CASSYSTGGPYEQYF

v_gene: TRBV19
len: 17
abundance: .
j_gene: TRBJ2-3
d_gene: TRBD2
CDR3nt: TGTGCCAGTAGTACCTGGGGCGGGGGGGCCGGCACAGATACGCAGTATTTT
CDR3aa: CASSTWGGGAGTDTQYF

v_gene: TRBV6-4
len: 14
abundance: .
j_gene: TRBJ2-2
d_gene: .
CDR3nt: TGTGCCAGCAGTCCGACTCTATTTGTGGGCGAGCTGTTTTTT
CDR3aa: CASSPTLFVGELFF

v_gene: TRBV18
len: 17
abundance: .
j_gene: TRBJ2-7
d_gene: .
CDR3nt: TGTGCCAGCTCACCACTATCGGGACACCTGAGCTCCTACGAGCAGTACTTC
CDR3aa: CASSPLSGHLSSYEQYF

v_gene: TRBV19
len: 14
abundance: .
j_gene: TRBJ1-5
d_gene: .
CDR3nt: TGTGCCAGTAGTATCAGCAGGGGCGGTCAGCCCCAGCATTTT
CDR3aa: CASSISRGGQPQHF

v_gene: TRBV7-6
len: 12
abundance: few
j_gene: TRBJ2-3
d_gene: .
CDR3nt: TGTGCCAGCAGCCACCGAACCCAGGCGCAGTATTTT
CDR3aa: CASSHRTQAQYF

v_gene: TRBV2
len: 12
abundance: .
j_gene: TRBJ1-2
d_gene: .
CDR3nt: TGTGCCAGCTCGTCCGATAACTATGGCTACACCTTC
CDR3aa: CASSSDNYGYTF

v_gene: TRBV10-3
len: 14
abundance: once
j_gene: TRBJ2-7
d_gene: TRBD2
CDR3nt: TGTGCCACCCCCCAATCGGGGGGCTCCTACGAGCAGTACTTC
CDR3aa: CATPQSGGSYEQYF

v_gene: TRBV28
len: 13
abundance: once
j_gene: TRBJ1-4
d_gene: TRBD1
CDR3nt: TGTGCCAGCAGGAACAGGGGTAATGAAAAACTGTTTTTT
CDR3aa: CASRNRGNEKLFF

v_gene: TRBV2
len: 16
abundance: .
j_gene: TRBJ2-2
d_gene: TRBD2
CDR3nt: TGTGCCAGCAAACTAGCGGGGGGCTGGAACACCGGGGAGCTGTTTTTT
CDR3aa: CASKLAGGWNTGELFF

v_gene: TRBV15
len: 17
abundance: few
j_gene: TRBJ1-6
d_gene: .
CDR3nt: TGTGCCACCAGCAGAGGAATGACGCCCGAGGGTGATTCACCCCTCCACTTT
CDR3aa: CATSRGMTPEGDSPLHF

v_gene: TRBV7-2
len: 15
abundance: .
j_gene: TRBJ1-6
d_gene: .
CDR3nt: TGTGCCAGCAGCTTATTTGACAGGATGAATTCACCCCTCCACTTT
CDR3aa: CASSLFDRMNSPLHF

v_gene: TRBV2
len: 13
abundance: once
j_gene: TRBJ1-1
d_gene: .
CDR3nt: TGTGCCAGCAGGGGACGGCCGAACACTGAAGCTTTCTTT
CDR3aa: CASRGRPNTEAFF

v_gene: TRBV13
len: 14
abundance: .
j_gene: TRBJ2-5
d_gene: .
CDR3nt: TGTGCCAGCAGCCACAGCGACAGGCAAGAGACCCAGTACTTC
CDR3aa: CASSHSDRQETQYF

v_gene: TRBV28
len: 16
abundance: .
j_gene: TRBJ1-5
d_gene: TRBD1
CDR3nt: TGTGCCAGCCATCAAGAATCAGGGGGGAGCAATCAGCCCCAGCATTTT
CDR3aa: CASHQESGGSNQPQHF

v_gene: TRBV4-1
len: 16
abundance: once
j_gene: TRBJ1-5
d_gene: .
CDR3nt: TGCGCCAGCAGCCACCGAACAGGACTGGGGAATCAGCCCCAGCATTTT
CDR3aa: CASSHRTGLGNQPQHF

v_gene: TRBV5-1
len: 13
abundance: .
j_gene: TRBJ1-2
d_gene: .
CDR3nt: TGCGCCAGCAGCTTGGGGGAGGGGTATGGCTACACCTTC
CDR3aa: CASSLGEGYGYTF

v_gene: TRBV7-2
len: 15
abundance: .
j_gene: TRBJ2-7
d_gene: TRBD2
CDR3nt: TGTGCCAGCAGCCCACGGGCGGGGGTAGCTGGTGAGCAGTACTTC
CDR3aa: CASSPRAGVAGEQYF

v_gene: TRBV2
len: 14
abundance: .
j_gene: TRBJ1-2
d_gene: TRBD1
CDR3nt: TGTGCCAGCAGTGTAGGACAGGGAGCCTATGGCTACACCTTC
CDR3aa: CASSVGQGAYGYTF

v_gene: TRBV7-2
len: 15
abundance: .
j_gene: TRBJ1-2
d_gene: .
CDR3nt: TGTGCCAGCAGCTTAAATGGGGTCACAGACTATGGCTACACCTTC
CDR3aa: CASSLNGVTDYGYTF

v_gene: TRBV27
len: 12
abundance: .
j_gene: TRBJ1-1
d_gene: .
CDR3nt: TGTGCCAGCAGTTTCCTGGGAACTGAAGCTTTCTTT
CDR3aa: CASSFLGTEAFF

v_gene: TRBV28
len: 13
abundance: .
j_gene: TRBJ1-2
d_gene: TRBD1
CDR3nt: TGTGCCAGCAGCCGCGGGACAGGGGAAGGCTACACCTTC
CDR3aa: CASSRGTGEGYTF

v_gene: TRBV6-5
len: 13
abundance: .
j_gene: TRBJ1-2
d_gene: .
CDR3nt: TGTGCCAGCAGGACAGTCGAGAGCTATGGCTACACCTTC
CDR3aa: CASRTVESYGYTF

v_gene: TRBV7-9
len: 13
abundance: .
j_gene: TRBJ2-5
d_gene: .
CDR3nt: TGTGCCAGCAGCGATACCAACGGGGAGACCCAGTACTTC
CDR3aa: CASSDTNGETQYF

v_gene: TRBV7-2
len: 14
abundance: .
j_gene: TRBJ1-5
d_gene: .
CDR3nt: TGTGCCAGCAGCTTGCGGGACACTAGTCAGCCCCAGCATTTT
CDR3aa: CASSLRDTSQPQHF

v_gene: TRBV6-1
len: 17
abundance: .
j_gene: TRBJ1-5
d_gene: TRBD1
CDR3nt: TGTGCCAGCAGTGACCGGGACAGAACCTATAGCAATCAGCCCCAGCATTTT
CDR3aa: CASSDRDRTYSNQPQHF

v_gene: TRBV27
len: 13
abundance: .
j_gene: TRBJ2-7
d_gene: .
CDR3nt: TGTGCCAGCAGTTTAGGGACCGGCTACGAGCAGTACTTC
CDR3aa: CASSLGTGYEQYF

v_gene: TRBV4-3
len: 15
abundance: .
j_gene: TRBJ1-6
d_gene: .
CDR3nt: TGCGCCAGCAGCCAGACTTTGGCCGGCGATTCACCCCTCCACTTT
CDR3aa: CASSQTLAGDSPLHF

v_gene: TRBV5-4
len: 15
abundance: .
j_gene: TRBJ1-2
d_gene: .
CDR3nt: TGTGCCAGCAGCTACCCGCCCTGGGGGGCGGATGGCTACACCTTC
CDR3aa: CASSYPPWGADGYTF

v_gene: TRBV10-3
len: 15
abundance: .
j_gene: TRBJ1-2
d_gene: .
CDR3nt: TGTGCCATTGAGAGAGTACAGGGAACTGCCTATGGCTACACCTTC
CDR3aa: CAIERVQGTAYGYTF

v_gene: TRBV9
len: 12
abundance: .
j_gene: TRBJ2-5
d_gene: .
CDR3nt: TGTGCCAGCAGCGTAGAAGCAGAGACCCAGTACTTC
CDR3aa: CASSVEAETQYF

v_gene: TRBV24-1
len: 16
abundance: .
j_gene: TRBJ1-5
d_gene: .
CDR3nt: TGTGCCACCAGTGAAGCGGGGGTCACGATGGGGCAGCCCCAGCATTTT
CDR3aa: CATSEAGVTMGQPQHF

v_gene: TRBV28
len: 14
abundance: .
j_gene: TRBJ1-2
d_gene: TRBD1
CDR3nt: TGTGCCAGCAGTGAGACAGGGCGGAACTATGGCTACACCTTC
CDR3aa: CASSETGRNYGYTF

v_gene: TRBV3-1/TRBV3-2
len: 15
abundance: .
j_gene: TRBJ2-7
d_gene: .
CDR3nt: TGTGCCAGCAGCCAAGAGTGGGGTAGGGGCTACGAGCAGTACTTC
CDR3aa: CASSQEWGRGYEQYF

v_gene: TRBV6-5
len: 14
abundance: .
j_gene: TRBJ1-6
d_gene: .
CDR3nt: TGTGCCAGCAGCCAGGGCCCGCGACATCCAACCCTCCACTTT
CDR3aa: CASSQGPRHPTLHF

v_gene: TRBV2
len: 14
abundance: .
j_gene: TRBJ1-2
d_gene: TRBD1
CDR3nt: TGTGCCAGCGGTCTCGGAACAGGGGTAAATGGCTACACCTTC
CDR3aa: CASGLGTGVNGYTF

v_gene: TRBV28
len: 12
abundance: once
j_gene: TRBJ2-1
d_gene: .
CDR3nt: TGTGCCAGCGCCGGGGCCGGGAATGAGCAGTTCTTC
CDR3aa: CASAGAGNEQFF

v_gene: TRBV18
len: 13
abundance: once
j_gene: TRBJ2-5
d_gene: .
CDR3nt: TGTGCCAGCTCACCTGGGGCTGACTCCCCGGCGTACTTC
CDR3aa: CASSPGADSPAYF